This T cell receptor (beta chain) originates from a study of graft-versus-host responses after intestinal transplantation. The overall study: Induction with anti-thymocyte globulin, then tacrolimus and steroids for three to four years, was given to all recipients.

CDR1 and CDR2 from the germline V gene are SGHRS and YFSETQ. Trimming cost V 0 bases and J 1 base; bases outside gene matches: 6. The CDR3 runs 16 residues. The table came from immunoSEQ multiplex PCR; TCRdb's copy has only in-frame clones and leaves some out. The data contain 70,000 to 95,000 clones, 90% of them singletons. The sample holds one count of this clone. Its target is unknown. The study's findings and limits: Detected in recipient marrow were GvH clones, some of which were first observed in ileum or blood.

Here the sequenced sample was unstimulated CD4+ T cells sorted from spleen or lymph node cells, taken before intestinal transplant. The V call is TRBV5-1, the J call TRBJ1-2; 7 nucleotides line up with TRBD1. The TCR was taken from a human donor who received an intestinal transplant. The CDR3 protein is CASSLVQGGGNYGYTF. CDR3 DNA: TGCGCCAGCAGCTTGGTGCAGGGGGGCGGTAACTATGGCTACACCTTC.